The 4 T cell receptor beta chains reported below all come from one sample, sequenced in a study of T-cell reconstitution after alpha-beta-depleted transplantation in children. Preparation of the TCRbeta library used unique molecular identifiers. TCRdb independently ran MiXCR on the PCR reads; one entry per CDR3 protein. The sample holds roughly 500,000 distinct CDR3 sequences, about 33% seen once. The sequences come from PBMCs from the stem cell graft donor, collected from the stem cell graft. The source is a human donor who donated a stem cell graft to a child with aplastic anemia.

The V gene is TRBV7-2, the J gene TRBJ2-7; TRBD1 aligns across 8 bases. This CDR3 has 13 amino acids. CDR1 is SGHTA and CDR2 is FQGNSA in the germline V gene. V was clipped by 1 base and J by 6 bases; unmatched bases: 2. The CDR3 nucleotides are TGTGCCAGCAGCTTAGGACAGGGGCGCGAGCAGTACGTC. This translates into CASSLGQGREQYV.

This chain connects TRBV7-8 to TRBJ2-7, with D maybe TRBD2 (6 bases). The CDR3 contains 14 residues. V lost 3 bases and J 5 bases, leaving 14 bases between the germline ends. Germline V CDR1 and CDR2: SGHVS, FQNEAQ. The CDR3 here is CASSLRDLANEQYF. The CDR3 DNA is TGTGCCAGCAGCTTGCGGGACCTCGCCAACGAGCAGTACTTC.

This chain joins TRBV27 and TRBJ2-5; TRBD1 matches at 7 bases. After removal of 6 bases from V and 1 base from J, the junction contained 5 bases not matched to a gene. CDR3 size: 14 residues. Germline V gene sequence: CDR1 MNHEY, CDR2 SMNVEV (reference sequence). CDR3 bases: TGTGCCAGCAGGCCACAGGGGTTCCAAGAGACCCAGTACTTC. Protein sequence: CASRPQGFQETQYF.

In this sample, this clonotype turned up a few times. The chain is built from TRBV28 and TRBJ2-7, with D tentatively TRBD1 (6 bases). Looked up from germline, CDR1 is MDHEN and CDR2 is SYDVKM. The CDR3 has 12 amino acids. Trimming pared 10 bases from V and 3 bases from J, leaving 13 bases between. CDR3 nucleotide sequence: TGTGCCACCCAGGACAGTTTCTACGAGCAGTACTTC. Translating gives CATQDSFYEQYF.